The clone carrying this T cell receptor (beta chain) occurred many times. Its specificity is not known. This entry belongs to a study of CD8 T cells in ankylosing spondylitis. General observations from the study: Disease-linked clones reportedly showed significant enrichment in matched ankylosing spondylitis synovial fluid.

Libraries of TCR beta came from quantitative 5'-RACE with molecular barcodes. TCRdb re-called the 5' RACE reads with MiXCR, one entry per CDR3 protein. The sample lists roughly 150,000 distinct CDR3 sequences; about 7% were seen once. V lost 0 bases and J lost 2, with 11 bases in between. Per the germline V gene, CDR1 is SGHVS and CDR2 is FQNEAQ. This CDR3 comprises 15 residues. J is TRBJ2-7 and V is TRBV7-8, with D possibly TRBD1 on 6 matching bases. Sequencing was performed on blood, either unsorted or a sorted T cell fraction (not recorded which). This clonotype was obtained from a female donor with ankylosing spondylitis or in good health (not recorded which). The CDR3 here is CASSLAVGQTYEQYF. Here the CDR3 DNA reads TGTGCCAGCAGCTTAGCGGTAGGACAGACCTACGAGCAGTACTTC. The full variable domain, rest sourced from reference TRBV7-8 and TRBJ2-7, is GAGVSQSPRYKVAKRGQDVALRCDPISGHVSLFWYQQALGQGPEFLTYFQNEAQLDKSGLPSDRFFAERPEGSVSTLKIQRTQQEDSAVYLCASSLAVGQTYEQYFGPGTRLTVT.